Below are 8 T cell receptor beta chains sequenced from a single sample in a study of T cell changes during pregnancy in multiple sclerosis. TCRdb's copy holds only in-frame clones and misses some; the assay was immunoSEQ multiplex PCR. In the table there are roughly 52,000 clones, roughly 92% of which are singletons. Sequences were derived from CD4+ T cells from peripheral blood mononuclear cells, sampled in the third trimester of pregnancy. The source is a female donor with multiple sclerosis, enrolled in a pregnancy study.

In nucleotides, the CDR3 is TGTGCCAGCTCGGAGACCGGGGAGCTGTTTTTT. Translated, it gives CASSETGELFF. The chain couples TRBV18 to TRBJ2-2; D is unclear. Germline lookup yields CDR1 KGHSH and CDR2 LQKENI. V was clipped by 6 bases and J by 5 bases, with 4 bases between them. The CDR3 sequence is 11 residues long. Full variable domain (missing parts from reference TRBV18 and TRBJ2-2): NAGVMQNPRHLVRRRGQEARLRCSPMKGHSHVYWYRQLPEEGLKFMVYLQKENIIDESGMPKERFSAEFPKEGPSILRIQQVVRGDSAAYFCASSETGELFFGEGSRLTVL.

This sequence joins TRBV4-1 and TRBJ2-1; 9 nucleotides line up with TRBD2. V was pared by 2 bases and J by 6 bases, with 8 bases of the junction left unmatched. The CDR3 is made up of 16 amino acids. CDR1 and CDR2 (germline): MGHRA, YSYEKL. The CDR3 here is CASSQSSAGGRNEQFF. CDR3 bases: TGCGCCAGCAGCCAAAGTTCAGCGGGGGGACGCAATGAGCAGTTCTTC.

The chain combines TRBV25-1 with TRBJ2-7, with a tentative D call TRBD1 (6 bases). Trimming left V 1 base short and J 0 bases short, with 16 bases between. Germline CDR1 MGHDK, CDR2 SYGVNS. The CDR3 has 17 amino acids. In DNA form, the CDR3 reads TGTGCCAGCAGTGAATTGGGTTTGCAGGGGAGCTCCTACGAGCAGTACTTC. It yields the protein CASSELGLQGSSYEQYF.

The V gene is TRBV7-8, the J gene TRBJ1-5, with 8 positions matching TRBD1. J was trimmed by 2 bases and V by 5 bases; bases with no gene match: 5. The CDR3 extends over 15 amino acids. From germline, CDR1 is SGHVS and CDR2 FQNEAQ. As DNA, the CDR3 is TGTGCCAGCAGCCAGGACAGGGAACGCAATCAGCCCCAGCATTTT. It is translated as CASSQDRERNQPQHF. Full variable domain (remainder filled in from reference TRBV7-8 and TRBJ1-5): GAGVSQSPRYKVAKRGQDVALRCDPISGHVSLFWYQQALGQGPEFLTYFQNEAQLDKSGLPSDRFFAERPEGSVSTLKIQRTQQEDSAVYLCASSQDRERNQPQHFGDGTRLSIL.

CDR3 amino acids: CASSVFTGQGETQYF. Here the CDR3 DNA reads TGTGCCAGCAGCGTATTTACAGGCCAAGGGGAGACCCAGTACTTC. The chain is built from TRBV9 and TRBJ2-5, with D maybe TRBD1 (5 bases). Germline V CDR1 and CDR2: SGDLS, YYNGEE. Trimming removed 1 base at V and 5 bases at J, with 15 bases between. The CDR3 has 15 residues.

The table lists this clone with a count of one. The chain recombines TRBV2 with TRBJ1-1, with D unresolved. CDR3 length: 14 residues. The germline V gene encodes CDR1 SNHLY and CDR2 FYNNEI. Trimming removed 1 base at V and 1 base at J, with 7 bases between. CDR3 sequence: CASSEGSGNTEAFF. The CDR3 nucleotides read TGTGCCAGCAGTGAAGGGTCGGGGAACACTGAAGCTTTCTTT.

V gene TRBV9 combines with J gene TRBJ1-1, with TRBD1 as a possible D gene (5 bases). CDR1 is SGDLS, CDR2 YYNGEE, per germline. V dropped 3 bases and J dropped 1 base, with 13 bases sitting between them. The CDR3 is 15 amino acids. CDR3 in DNA: TGTGCCAGCAGCGCCGGGAGGACACAGAACACTGAAGCTTTCTTT. It yields the protein CASSAGRTQNTEAFF.

The V and J genes are TRBV2 and TRBJ1-1, with 9 bases fitting TRBD1. V lost 6 bases to trimming and J lost 0 bases; unmatched junction nucleotides: 8. This CDR3 contains 16 residues. Germline assignment: CDR1 SNHLY and CDR2 FYNNEI. This chain's CDR3 is CASSSPTGGVNTEAFF. The CDR3 nucleotides are TGTGCCAGCAGCTCACCTACAGGGGGCGTGAACACTGAAGCTTTCTTT.